Presented here are 16 T cell receptor beta chains from one specimen sequenced in a study of blood T cells in healthy people across ages. Alongside a J-beta primer mix, a sample-barcoded 5' primer served in a second PCR lasting roughly 7 to 11 cycles. TCRdb processed the 5' RACE reads anew with MiXCR; each CDR3 protein has one entry. The sample includes about 1.5 million distinct CDR3 sequences, under 55% of them seen just once. Sequenced input: blood. The receptors come from a woman between 18 and 30 years old in good health.

CDR3 in DNA: TGTGCCAGCCGCTCCTGGGATACGCAGTATTTT. It encodes CASRSWDTQYF. This rearrangement joins TRBV6-6 to TRBJ2-3; D gene uncertain. V lost 8 bases to trimming and J lost 6 bases, with 9 bases between them. The germline gives CDR1 MNHNY, CDR2 SVGAGI (reference sequence). The CDR3 has 11 amino acids.

V usage is TRBV12-3 or TRBV12-4 and J usage is TRBJ2-1; 10 bases line up with TRBD2. The length of the CDR3 is 13 residues. Unmatched junction bases numbered 5, after V lost 6 bases and J lost 9 bases. The CDR3: CASRPTSGVEQFF. Here the CDR3 DNA reads TGTGCCAGCAGACCCACTAGCGGGGTTGAGCAGTTCTTC.

V is TRBV27 and J is TRBJ2-2, with 7 bases lining up with TRBD1. Germline CDR1 MNHEY, CDR2 SMNVEV (reference sequence). V lost 6 bases, J lost 4 bases, and 14 bases stayed unmatched. This CDR3 region has 17 residues. The CDR3 sequence is CASRRPVQGPSTGELFF. In DNA form, the CDR3 reads TGTGCCAGCAGGCGCCCAGTACAGGGGCCTTCCACCGGGGAGCTGTTTTTT.

This clonotype was seen only a few times. The chain combines TRBV7-9 with TRBJ1-4, with D possibly TRBD1 on 5 matching bases. The germline gives CDR1 SEHNR, CDR2 FQNEAQ (reference sequence). The CDR3 extends over 15 amino acids. Trimming pared 5 bases from V and 2 bases from J, leaving 12 bases between. CDR3 DNA sequence: TGTGCCAGCAGCCCCAGAGCAGGGACTAATGAAAAACTGTTTTTT. Amino acids: CASSPRAGTNEKLFF. Full variable domain (missing parts from reference TRBV7-9 and TRBJ1-4): DTGVSQNPRHKITKRGQNVTFRCDPISEHNRLYWYRQTLGQGPEFLTYFQNEAQLEKSRLLSDRFSAERPKGSFSTLEIQRTEQGDSAMYLCASSPRAGTNEKLFFGSGTQLSVL.

This rearrangement joins TRBV12-3 or TRBV12-4 to TRBJ1-5, with 9 bases aligning to TRBD1. Trimming at V came to 0 bases and at J to 6 bases, leaving 3 bases not matched to a gene. The CDR3 is 15 amino acids. In DNA form, the CDR3 reads TGTGCCAGCAGTTTAGCGACAGGGGGGAGTCAGCCCCAGCATTTT. This encodes CASSLATGGSQPQHF.

The gene calls are TRBV30 and TRBJ2-7; D remains ambiguous. CDR1 is GTSNPN and CDR2 is SVGIG in the germline V gene (reference sequence). CDR3 length equals 11 residues. Trimming left V 4 bases short and J 5 bases short, with 9 bases between. The CDR3 spells CAWMYTHEQYF. CDR3 sequence (DNA): TGTGCCTGGATGTACACGCACGAGCAGTACTTC.

This chain joins TRBV7-6 and TRBJ2-7, with a weak D call TRBD2 (6 bases). The CDR3 sequence is 15 residues long. Germline values: CDR1 SGHVS, CDR2 FNYEAQ. Trimming pared 0 bases from V and 0 bases from J, leaving 9 bases between. The DNA of the CDR3 is TGTGCCAGCAGCTTAGCAGACGGGAGCTCCTACGAGCAGTACTTC. Residues: CASSLADGSSYEQYF.

The chain has TRBV12-3 or TRBV12-4 and TRBJ1-1; D might be TRBD1 (6 bases). Trimming cost V 7 bases and J 3 bases, with 12 bases left between them. This CDR3 spans 13 amino acids. In DNA, the CDR3 is TGTGCCAGCATCTTCGGGGGCGACACTGAAGCTTTCTTT. Residues: CASIFGGDTEAFF.

The J gene is TRBJ1-1, the V gene TRBV12-5; a possible D gene is TRBD1 (6 bases). Per the germline V gene, CDR1 is LGHNT and CDR2 is FRNRAP. CDR3 length: 14 amino acids. V was clipped by 3 bases and J by 1 base, with 9 bases between them. Written as DNA, the CDR3 is TGTGCTAGTGGTTTAGGGGGAGAGAACACTGAAGCTTTCTTT. This gives the protein CASGLGGENTEAFF.

The chain combines TRBV10-3 with TRBJ1-4; no definite D call. The CDR3 length is 13 residues. Per the germline V gene, CDR1 is ENHRY and CDR2 is SYGVKD. The V end was cut by 2 bases, the J end by 8 bases, with 9 bases between. This chain's CDR3 is CAISEVLLEKLFF. CDR3 in DNA: TGTGCCATCAGTGAGGTCCTCTTGGAAAAACTGTTTTTT.

This clonotype was counted between two and nine times. The CDR3 spells CASSQELRVLGFGTDTQYF. The CDR3 DNA sequence: TGTGCCAGCAGCCAAGAATTGAGGGTTTTGGGTTTTGGCACAGATACGCAGTATTTT. This chain links TRBV3-1 with TRBJ2-3; tentatively, D is TRBD2 (5 bases). Deletions cut 0 bases from V and 1 base from J, with 20 bases between. The CDR3 runs to 19 residues. CDR1 LGHDT and CDR2 YNNKEL come from the germline V gene (reference sequence).

Comment on this clonotype: An end of the junction differs from the germline gene, which may be a read error. The V call is TRBV15, the J call TRBJ2-5; the D gene is possibly TRBD1 (5 bases). The CDR3 extends over 14 amino acids. In germline, CDR1 is LNHNV, CDR2 YYDKDF (reference sequence). Here the CDR3 DNA reads TGTGCCGCCAGCACAGGCTGGGACCAAGAGACCCAGTACTTC. Protein product: CAASTGWDQETQYF.

This clonotype was counted once. This chain connects TRBV7-9 to TRBJ1-5, with 7 bases that match TRBD1. Germline V gene lookup returns CDR1 SEHNR and CDR2 FQNEAQ (reference sequence). With 3 bases clipped from V and 8 bases from J, the junction kept 7 bases outside the gene matches. The CDR3 loop spans 14 amino acids. The CDR3 here is CASSFSGGTEPQHF. The CDR3 bases are TGTGCCAGCAGCTTTTCCGGAGGGACAGAGCCCCAGCATTTT.

The chain uses TRBV4-2 and TRBJ2-3, with TRBD2 matching 13 bases. CDR3 size: 17 residues. Germline values: CDR1 LGHNA, CDR2 YNFKEQ. The trim removed 2 bases at V and 2 bases at J, leaving 4 bases unmatched. The CDR3 DNA is TGTGCCAGCAGCCAAAAAGGACTAGCGGGGGACACAGATACGCAGTATTTT. It translates to CASSQKGLAGDTDTQYF.

The chain recombines TRBV27 with TRBJ2-7, with 9 bases matching TRBD1. J lost 2 bases, V lost 2 bases, and 13 bases had no gene match. The CDR3 spans 18 residues. Germline V CDR1 and CDR2: MNHEY, SMNVEV (reference sequence). CDR3 in amino acids: CASSLLGTGSIGTYEQYF. The CDR3, as DNA: TGTGCCAGCAGTTTACTCGGGACAGGGAGTATCGGAACCTACGAGCAGTACTTC.

Many counts were recorded for this clonotype. This sequence joins TRBV20-1 and TRBJ2-3; TRBD2 agrees at 8 bases. The CDR3 contains 14 residues. V trimming: 0 bases; J trimming: 6 bases; junction bases outside the gene matches: 5. The germline CDR1 and CDR2 sequences are DFQATT and SNEGSKA (reference sequence). The CDR3: CSARDPLAGDTQYF. The CDR3 DNA reads TGCAGTGCTAGAGATCCCCTAGCGGGCGATACGCAGTATTTT.